This entry features one T cell receptor (beta chain) sequence. Its antigen is not identified. The sample belongs to a study of CD8 T cells in ankylosing spondylitis. Findings and limits, study-wide: A TCR beta motif of several highly homologous variants appeared characteristic of ankylosing spondylitis blood.

TCRdb reprocessed the 5' RACE reads with MiXCR, giving one entry per CDR3 protein. The sample has approximately 500,000 distinct CDR3 sequences, about an eighth seen once; the top ten hold about 6.5%. V lost 1 base and J lost 0, with 9 bases in between. The CDR3 is 15 amino acids. Germline assignment: CDR1 LNHNV and CDR2 YYDKDF (reference sequence). The material sequenced was blood, either unsorted or a sorted T cell fraction (not recorded which). This clonotype was sampled from a male donor with ankylosing spondylitis. This chain uses TRBV15 with TRBJ1-2; D unclear. CDR3 DNA: TGTGCCACCAGCAGAGGAGGAACCTCTAACTATGGCTACACCTTC. Protein sequence: CATSRGGTSNYGYTF.